These T cell receptor beta chains were read from a single sample in a study of blood T cells in healthy people across ages. TCRdb re-called the 5' RACE reads with MiXCR, one entry per CDR3 protein. The sample shows approximately 690,000 distinct CDR3 sequences, 40% to 50% of them seen only once. Source material: blood. The receptors were sampled from a man aged 80 or over in good health. Both conserved end residues are trimmed from each CDR3.

v_call	j_call	cdr3_aa
TRBV12-3/TRBV12-4	TRBJ2-5	ASSQRGGTEETQY
TRBV11-2	TRBJ2-3	ASSSPGLNTDTQY
TRBV12-3/TRBV12-4	-	ASSFAGLVVDEQY
TRBV6-2/TRBV6-3	-	ASSALFVTSSHEQY
TRBV21-1	TRBJ2-6	ASSKGKAPRGNSGANVLT
TRBV12-3/TRBV12-4	TRBJ2-1	ASSTTGWQNNEQF
TRBV20-1	TRBJ2-5	SARLLAGVSETQY
TRBV29-1	TRBJ2-5	SVLDPNGEVQY
TRBV15	TRBJ2-5	ATSGRPKETQY
TRBV7-6	TRBJ2-2	AGSSMTTNTGELF
TRBV6-2/TRBV6-3	TRBJ2-1	ASSDSGGRNEQF
TRBV6-2/TRBV6-3	TRBJ2-1	ASSDRLAGSYNEQF
TRBV20-1	TRBJ2-7	SAPAMSNEQY
TRBV28	TRBJ2-1	ASSRNYNEQF
TRBV20-1	TRBJ1-2	SARDPGGAYGYT
TRBV12-3/TRBV12-4	TRBJ2-7	ASSASGRISYEQY
TRBV7-2	TRBJ2-1	ASSPRTYNEQF
TRBV6-1	TRBJ2-7	ASTRLAGGPMNGEQY
TRBV20-1	TRBJ1-6	SARDQGIYNSPLH
TRBV28	TRBJ1-5	ATRYSNQPQH
TRBV20-1	TRBJ2-1	SASEGLANEQF
TRBV15	TRBJ1-1	ATSRGGNGAEAF
TRBV4-1	TRBJ2-7	ASSQDLGQENILPYEQY